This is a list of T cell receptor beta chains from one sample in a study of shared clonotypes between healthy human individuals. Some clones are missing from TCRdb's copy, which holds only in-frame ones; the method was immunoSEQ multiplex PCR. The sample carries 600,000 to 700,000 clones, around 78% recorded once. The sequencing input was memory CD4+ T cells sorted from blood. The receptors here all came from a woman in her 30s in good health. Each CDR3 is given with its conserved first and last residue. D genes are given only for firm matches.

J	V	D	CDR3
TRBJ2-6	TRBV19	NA	CASSTGTTRSGANVLTF
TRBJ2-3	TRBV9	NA	CASSVASDTQYF
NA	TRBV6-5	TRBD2	CASRGDTSGSLEQYF
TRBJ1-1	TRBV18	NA	CASSPSRGAETEAFF
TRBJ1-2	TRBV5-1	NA	CASSPGLGYTF
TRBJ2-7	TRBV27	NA	CASSDWTGGTNEQYF
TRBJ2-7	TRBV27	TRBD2	CASQLSGRAHEQYF
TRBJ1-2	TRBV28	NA	CATVPGFNYGYTF
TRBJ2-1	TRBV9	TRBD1	CASSVAGTGYNEQFF
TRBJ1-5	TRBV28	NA	CASRASAGRDSNQPQHF
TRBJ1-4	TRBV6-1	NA	CASSEFGGENEKLFF
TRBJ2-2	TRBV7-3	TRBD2	CASSPTLAGDGELFF
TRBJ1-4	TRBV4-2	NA	CASSQIAGRATNEKLFF
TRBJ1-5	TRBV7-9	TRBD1	CASSGDSPNQPQHF
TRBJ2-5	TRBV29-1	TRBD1	CSVEDWDRQETQYF
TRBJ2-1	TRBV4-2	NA	CASSQAGAAREQFF
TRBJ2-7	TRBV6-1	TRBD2	CASSGTSGRARSYEQYF
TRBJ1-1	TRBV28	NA	CASTRDSPGGEAFF
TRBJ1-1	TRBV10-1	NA	CASRGRDTEAFF
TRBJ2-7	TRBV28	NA	CASGFGEQYF
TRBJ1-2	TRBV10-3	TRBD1	CAISESAGGAHYGYTF
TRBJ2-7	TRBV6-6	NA	CASSYRDSYEQYF
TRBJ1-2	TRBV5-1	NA	CASSFKGDYGYTF
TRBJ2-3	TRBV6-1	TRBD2	CASSLTSGSAQYF
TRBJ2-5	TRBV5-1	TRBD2	CASSSGAGAQETQYF
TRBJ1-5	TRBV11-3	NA	CASSLDRRVRTGYSNQPQHF
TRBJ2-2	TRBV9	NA	CASSGNSANTGELFF
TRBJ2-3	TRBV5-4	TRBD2	CASSLLAGGADTQYF
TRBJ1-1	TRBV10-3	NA	CAIGVEEGTEAFF
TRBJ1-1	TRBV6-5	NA	CASRPLQGGNTEAFF
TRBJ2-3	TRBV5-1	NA	CASSLGGAASTDTQYF
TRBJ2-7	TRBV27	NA	CASSFHWSRAYEQYF
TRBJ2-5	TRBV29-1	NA	CSVWRGPFQETQYF
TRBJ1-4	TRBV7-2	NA	CASRGGGEKLFF
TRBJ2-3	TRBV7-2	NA	CASSLEASSTDTQYF
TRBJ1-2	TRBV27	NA	CASSNRTGFTQSSYGYTF
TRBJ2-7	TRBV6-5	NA	CASSYAGGELAEQYF
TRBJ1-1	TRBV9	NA	CASSPRGRQF
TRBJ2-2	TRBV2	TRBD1	CASSEATGGTGELFF
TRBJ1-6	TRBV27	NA	CASSLRISYNSPLHF
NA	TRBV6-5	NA	CASSSGTHEYEQYF
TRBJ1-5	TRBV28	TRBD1	CASVRLRGRGNQPQHF
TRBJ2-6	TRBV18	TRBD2	CASSPTSGRALVGANVLTF
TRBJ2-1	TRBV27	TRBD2	CASSTPGLAGNEQFF
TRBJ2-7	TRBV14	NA	CASSQVGSYEQYF
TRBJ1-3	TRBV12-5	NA	CASADSSGNTIYF
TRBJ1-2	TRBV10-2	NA	CASSDGNGGDGYTF
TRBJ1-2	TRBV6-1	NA	CASSVSGSYTF
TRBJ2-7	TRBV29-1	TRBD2	CSVEPRSGSFEQYF
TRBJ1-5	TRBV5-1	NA	CASSPGSGDQPQHF
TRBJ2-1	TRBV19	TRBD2	CASSTSGRWQFF
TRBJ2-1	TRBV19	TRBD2	CASSIGNSEGEGLKFF
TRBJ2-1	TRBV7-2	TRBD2	CASRPGLAEGNEQFF
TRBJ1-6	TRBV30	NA	CAWRTVIGPLHF